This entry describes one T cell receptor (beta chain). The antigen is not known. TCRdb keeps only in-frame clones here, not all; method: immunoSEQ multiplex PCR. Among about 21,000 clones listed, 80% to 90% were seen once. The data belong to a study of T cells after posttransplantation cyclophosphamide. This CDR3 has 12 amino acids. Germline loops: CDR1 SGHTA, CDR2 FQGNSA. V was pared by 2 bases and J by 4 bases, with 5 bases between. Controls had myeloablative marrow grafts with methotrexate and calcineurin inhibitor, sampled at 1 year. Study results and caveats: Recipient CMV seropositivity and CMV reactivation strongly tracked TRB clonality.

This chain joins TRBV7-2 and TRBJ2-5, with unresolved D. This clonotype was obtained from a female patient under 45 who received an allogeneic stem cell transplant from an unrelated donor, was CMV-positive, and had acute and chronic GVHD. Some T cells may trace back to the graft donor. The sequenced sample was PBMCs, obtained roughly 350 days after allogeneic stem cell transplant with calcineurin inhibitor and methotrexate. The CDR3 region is CASSLQRETQYF. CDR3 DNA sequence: TGTGCCAGCAGCTTACAGCGAGAGACCCAGTACTTC.